Shown below are 22 T cell receptor beta chains from a single sample sequenced in a study of T cells in localized non-small cell lung cancer. TCRdb keeps only in-frame clones here, not all; method: immunoSEQ multiplex PCR. The sample consists of about 43,000 clones, 91% of them appearing once. Sequences were derived from PBMCs, sampled before any cancer treatment. The receptor set was obtained from a woman aged 40-75 years with stage II lung adenocarcinoma.

The chain links TRBV7-6 to TRBJ2-7; tentatively, D is TRBD1 (5 bases). V gave up 0 bases and J gave up 6 bases, with 12 bases separating them. This CDR3 region has 14 residues. Germline V gene sequence: CDR1 SGHVS, CDR2 FNYEAQ. As DNA, the CDR3 is TGTGCCAGCAGCTTAGCGCAGGGTACCCCCGAGCAGTACTTC. Protein product: CASSLAQGTPEQYF. Based on the CDR3 plus reference TRBV7-6 and TRBJ2-7, the full variable domain is GAGVSQSPRYKVTKRGQDVALRCDPISGHVSLYWYRQALGQGPEFLTYFNYEAQQDKSGLPNDRFSAERPEGSISTLTIQRTEQRDSAMYRCASSLAQGTPEQYFGPGTRLTVT.

This sequence joins TRBV18 and TRBJ1-4; no definite D call. The CDR3 totals 15 residues. With 2 bases removed from V and 0 bases from J, the gap between germline ends came to 7 bases. The germline V gene has CDR1 KGHSH and CDR2 LQKENI. The CDR3 coding sequence is TGTGCCAGCTCACCAGGGATTGCAACTAATGAAAAACTGTTTTTT. As protein: CASSPGIATNEKLFF.

The J gene is TRBJ2-3, the V gene TRBV10-3; no reliable D call. The germline V gene encodes CDR1 ENHRY and CDR2 SYGVKD. The ends were cut back, 1 base at V and 3 bases at J, with 2 bases in the middle. The CDR3 sequence is 12 residues long. The CDR3 DNA is TGTGCCATCAGTGAGTGGACAGATACGCAGTATTTT. This encodes CAISEWTDTQYF.

CDR3 protein: CASSLVQGTEAFF. As DNA, the CDR3 is TGTGCCAGCAGCTTAGTCCAAGGAACTGAAGCTTTCTTT. The V call is TRBV7-9, the J call TRBJ1-1; no clear D gene. The CDR3 consists of 13 residues. Germline V gene lookup returns CDR1 SEHNR and CDR2 FQNEAQ (reference sequence). V was cut by 1 base and J by 5 bases, with 8 bases left in between.

V gene TRBV11-2 combines with J gene TRBJ2-7; D uncertain. The CDR3 length is 11 residues. The germline CDR1 and CDR2 sequences are SGHAT and FQNNGV. V was shortened by 1 base and J by 5 bases, with 3 bases between the two germline ends. In DNA form, the CDR3 reads TGTGCCAGCAGCTTAGCGGACGAGCAGTACTTC. Encoded protein: CASSLADEQYF.

This clone was picked up one time. The chain employs TRBV5-1 and TRBJ2-3; 8 bases line up with TRBD2. The J segment lost 0 bases and the V segment lost 0 bases, leaving 3 bases of the junction unmatched. CDR3 length: 16 amino acids. CDR1 is SGHRS, CDR2 YFSETQ, per germline. The CDR3 spells CASSLGVAGSTDTQYF. DNA for the CDR3: TGCGCCAGCAGCTTGGGGGTAGCGGGGAGCACAGATACGCAGTATTTT.

This chain joins TRBV6-6 and TRBJ2-5, with D maybe TRBD2 (6 bases). Trimming took 3 bases from V and 0 from J, leaving 11 bases between them. The CDR3 is made up of 15 amino acids. Germline CDR1 reads MNHNY; CDR2 reads SVGAGI (reference sequence). The CDR3 here is CASSYRRGNQETQYF. CDR3 coding DNA: TGTGCCAGCAGTTATAGGAGGGGCAACCAAGAGACCCAGTACTTC.

The rearrangement links TRBV7-6 to TRBJ1-4; TRBD1 aligns across 8 bases. The CDR3 totals 14 residues. The V and J ends lost 3 bases and 8 bases, in that order; junction bases with no gene match: 5. Germline lookup yields CDR1 SGHVS and CDR2 FNYEAQ. Here the CDR3 reads CASSFTGGSEKLFF. In DNA form, the CDR3 reads TGTGCCAGCAGCTTTACAGGGGGGTCGGAAAAACTGTTTTTT.

V gene TRBV7-8 combines with J gene TRBJ2-2; D unclear. The germline V and J ends were trimmed by 5 bases and 0 bases, with 7 bases remaining between them. This CDR3 comprises 14 residues. Germline V gene lookup returns CDR1 SGHVS and CDR2 FQNEAQ. The CDR3 spells CASSLPANTGELFF. The CDR3, as DNA: TGTGCCAGCAGCCTCCCCGCGAACACCGGGGAGCTGTTTTTT.

The J gene is TRBJ2-1, the V gene TRBV11-3, with D hard to call. CDR1 and CDR2 from the germline V gene are SGHNT and YENEEA. V lost 3 bases to trimming and J lost 6 bases, with 9 bases between them. The length of the CDR3 is 13 residues. The CDR3 nucleotides are TGTGCCAGCAGCTTCACGACGGTCAATGAGCAGTTCTTC. Its translation: CASSFTTVNEQFF.

V and J are TRBV19 and TRBJ1-5, with TRBD1 matching 12 bases. The junction had 6 bases not matched to a gene; V was cut back by 6 bases and J by 0 bases. The V gene's germline CDR1 is LNHDA and CDR2 SQIVND (reference sequence). This CDR3 has 17 residues. This CDR3 is CASRRGTGGYSNQPQHF. The CDR3 DNA is TGTGCCAGTAGGCGCGGGACAGGGGGCTATAGCAATCAGCCCCAGCATTTT.

The sample holds one count of this clone. The CDR3 sequence: CASGATRSGEKLFF. For the CDR3, the DNA is TGTGCCAGCGGGGCGACCAGGAGCGGGGAAAAACTGTTTTTT. The chain joins TRBV6-1 to TRBJ1-4, with D perhaps TRBD1 (5 bases). The germline V and J ends were trimmed by 8 bases and 8 bases, with 18 bases remaining between them. The CDR3 extends over 14 amino acids. In germline, CDR1 is MNHNS, CDR2 SASEGT.

This clone occurred a few times. This sequence joins TRBV2 and TRBJ2-7; D is perhaps TRBD1 (7 bases). CDR3 length: 15 residues. The V and J ends lost 9 bases and 0 bases respectively, with 18 bases between them. Germline V gene lookup returns CDR1 SNHLY and CDR2 FYNNEI. The CDR3, as DNA: TGTGCCAGTCCCAGGAGGGGGCTGGACTCCTACGAGCAGTACTTC. Its protein product is CASPRRGLDSYEQYF.

Regarding this clone: One end of the junction varies from germline; a read error may be responsible. The rearrangement uses TRBV7-6 and TRBJ2-1; D is possibly TRBD1 or TRBD2 (6 bases each). Germline assignment: CDR1 SGHVS and CDR2 FNYEAQ. CDR3 length equals 13 residues. CDR3 sequence reads: CASSLDPGAGLVF. As DNA, the CDR3 is TGTGCCAGCAGCTTAGACCCGGGGGCAGGGTTGGTCTTC.

J is TRBJ1-2 and V is TRBV27; D possibly corresponds to TRBD1 (6 bases). Germline CDR1 reads MNHEY; CDR2 reads SMNVEV (reference sequence). V gave up 2 bases and J gave up 6 bases, with 10 bases separating them. The CDR3 covers 13 residues. The CDR3 sequence is CASSLQGFDGYTF. In DNA, the CDR3 is TGTGCCAGCAGTTTACAGGGGTTTGATGGCTACACCTTC.

The chain joins TRBV28 to TRBJ2-1; TRBD2 might be the D (6 bases). Germline V gene lookup returns CDR1 MDHEN and CDR2 SYDVKM. Deletions cut 6 bases from V and 0 bases from J, with 12 bases between. This CDR3 spans 15 amino acids. The DNA of the CDR3 is TGTGCCAGCAGCCTTACGACTAGCTCCTACAATGAGCAGTTCTTC. Translated, it gives CASSLTTSSYNEQFF.

The rearrangement joins TRBV5-4 to TRBJ2-2; 10 bases agree with TRBD1. Per germline, CDR1 SGHNT and CDR2 YYREEE (reference sequence). The trim removed 4 bases at V and 6 bases at J, leaving 6 bases unmatched. The CDR3 spans 15 residues. The CDR3 nucleotides are TGTGCCAGCAGCGCGACAGGGGGCGGATCCGGGGAGCTGTTTTTT. Amino acids: CASSATGGGSGELFF.

J is TRBJ2-2 and V is TRBV5-1; the match to TRBD1 covers 7 bases. This CDR3 is built from 16 residues. Germline V lookup: CDR1 SGHRS, CDR2 YFSETQ. Trimming at V came to 0 bases and at J to 5 bases, leaving 7 bases not matched to a gene. CDR3 in amino acids: CASSLAGAGGTGELFF. For the CDR3, the DNA is TGCGCCAGCAGCTTGGCCGGGGCAGGGGGAACCGGGGAGCTGTTTTTT.

As DNA, the CDR3 is TGTGCCAGCAGCGTAGGGACAGTCGGCAGAGCTTTCTTT. Protein: CASSVGTVGRAFF. This rearrangement joins TRBV9 to TRBJ1-1; tentatively, D is TRBD1 (6 bases). Germline V gene lookup returns CDR1 SGDLS and CDR2 YYNGEE. V lost 0 bases and J 10 bases, leaving 13 bases between the germline ends. The CDR3 has 13 residues.

The V gene is TRBV6-5, the J gene TRBJ2-1; unclear D gene. V was trimmed by 0 bases and J by 6 bases, leaving 6 bases between them. In germline, CDR1 is MNHEY, CDR2 SVGAGI. CDR3 length: 13 amino acids. The CDR3 loop is CASSYSPLNEQFF. The CDR3 DNA reads TGTGCCAGCAGTTACTCGCCCCTCAATGAGCAGTTCTTC.

The chain combines TRBV5-4 with TRBJ1-1; 9 bases are shared with TRBD1. Trimming at V came to 5 bases and at J to 2 bases, leaving 1 base not matched to a gene. The CDR3 loop spans 13 amino acids. CDR1 is SGHNT, CDR2 YYREEE, per germline (reference sequence). Here the CDR3 reads CASRGQGNTEAFF. CDR3 nucleotides: TGTGCCAGCAGGGGACAGGGAAACACTGAAGCTTTCTTT.

The chain has TRBV2 and TRBJ2-5; tentatively, D is TRBD1 (6 bases). Trimming left V 8 bases short and J 5 bases short, with 15 bases between. The CDR3 is 13 residues long. Germline CDR1 is SNHLY and CDR2 is FYNNEI. The CDR3 nucleotides read TGTGCCAGCCGCGGAGCGAGGGGGGAGACCCAGTACTTC. This translates into CASRGARGETQYF.